The 21 T cell receptor beta chains below come from one sample, sequenced in a study of graft-versus-host responses after intestinal transplantation. Their antigens remain unidentified. The assay was immunoSEQ multiplex PCR, and TCRdb's table has in-frame clones only and misses some. The table includes more than 70,000 clones, 85% to 95% detected once. The input for sequencing was unstimulated CD8+ T cells sorted from spleen or lymph node cells, taken before transplant. The receptors come from a human donor who was the organ donor for an intestinal transplant.

V usage is TRBV4-3 and J usage is TRBJ1-6; possibly TRBD1 for D (6 bases). The CDR3 length is 18 residues. With 3 bases removed from V and 0 bases from J, the gap between germline ends came to 15 bases. Germline V gives CDR1 LGHNA, CDR2 YSLEER. The CDR3 protein is CASSQGRYRDSYNSPLHF. DNA of the CDR3: TGCGCCAGCAGCCAGGGCAGATACAGGGACTCCTATAATTCACCCCTCCACTTT.

V and J are TRBV29-1 and TRBJ1-2; a possible D gene is TRBD1 (6 bases). In germline, CDR1 is SQVTM, CDR2 ANQGSEA. The CDR3 has 15 residues. Trimming shortened V by 0 bases and J by 6 bases, and 17 bases separated the two germline ends. The DNA of the CDR3 is TGCAGCGTTGAAGAGTGGGGGCCTCGAATAGATGGCTACACCTTC. It encodes CSVEEWGPRIDGYTF.

The rearrangement joins TRBV7-9 to TRBJ2-2, with 7 bases that match TRBD1. This CDR3 spans 15 amino acids. V was pared by 5 bases and J by 3 bases, with 6 bases of the junction left unmatched. CDR1 SEHNR and CDR2 FQNEAQ come from the germline V gene (reference sequence). CDR3 nucleotides: TGTGCCAGCAGCCTCGAAGGGGGCCACACCGGGGAGCTGTTTTTT. It translates to CASSLEGGHTGELFF.

The V gene is TRBV19, the J gene TRBJ1-1, with unresolved D. V was trimmed by 8 bases and J by 11 bases, leaving 15 bases between them. Germline V gives CDR1 LNHDA, CDR2 SQIVND (reference sequence). CDR3 length equals 11 residues. The CDR3 here is CASVHGSGAFF. The CDR3 bases are TGTGCCAGTGTACACGGGAGTGGCGCTTTCTTT.

The V and J genes are TRBV4-3 and TRBJ1-5, with D possibly TRBD1 on 6 matching bases. CDR1 and CDR2 (germline): LGHNA, YSLEER. The CDR3 consists of 16 residues. The V gene lost 0 bases and the J gene lost 4 bases, with 13 bases spanning the gap. For the CDR3, the DNA is TGCGCCAGCAGCCAAGATTGGAGGGGGGGGAATCAGCCCCAGCATTTT. This translates into CASSQDWRGGNQPQHF.

The chain has TRBV2 and TRBJ2-7; D is possibly TRBD2 (6 bases). The CDR3 is 12 residues long. V was cut by 11 bases and J by 0 bases, with 11 bases left in between. Germline V gene sequence: CDR1 SNHLY, CDR2 FYNNEI. The CDR3 nucleotides are TGTGCCTGGGGGGTGGGCTCCTACGAGCAGTACTTC. Amino acids: CAWGVGSYEQYF.

The chain carries TRBV10-3 and TRBJ1-2, with a weak D call TRBD1 (5 bases). The V and J ends lost 2 bases and 4 bases respectively, with 14 bases between them. This CDR3 region has 15 residues. The germline CDR1 and CDR2 sequences are ENHRY and SYGVKD. The CDR3 DNA reads as TGTGCCATCAGTGAGAGTGGGGGGAGATCCTATGGCTACACCTTC. Translation: CAISESGGRSYGYTF.

The chain uses TRBV29-1 and TRBJ2-5; D is perhaps TRBD2 (7 bases). The CDR3 length is 18 residues. CDR1 is SQVTM, CDR2 ANQGSEA, per germline. Trimming shortened V by 2 bases and J by 1 base, and 23 bases separated the two germline ends. CDR3 sequence reads: CSVETQKITGGTQETQYF. The CDR3 nucleotides are TGCAGCGTTGAAACCCAAAAGATAACGGGGGGCACCCAAGAGACCCAGTACTTC. Full variable domain (remainder filled in from reference TRBV29-1 and TRBJ2-5): SAVISQKPSRDICQRGTSLTIQCQVDSQVTMMFWYRQQPGQSLTLIATANQGSEATYESGFVIDKFPISRPNLTFSTLTVSNMSPEDSSIYLCSVETQKITGGTQETQYFGPGTRLLVL.

This chain connects TRBV6-1 to TRBJ2-1; 8 bases map to TRBD2. V lost 7 bases and J lost 5; bases outside the gene matches: 7. The CDR3 totals 14 residues. Germline CDR1 reads MNHNS; CDR2 reads SASEGT. The CDR3, as DNA: TGTGCCAGCAATCGGGGGGGCCACAACAATGAGCAGTTCTTC. Residues: CASNRGGHNNEQFF.

Points on this clone: This same CDR3 is encoded by further DNA sequences in the sample. J is TRBJ1-1 and V is TRBV27, with a tentative D call TRBD1 (6 bases). This CDR3 has 14 amino acids. Germline CDR1 is MNHEY and CDR2 is SMNVEV (reference sequence). The ends were cut back, 0 bases at V and 1 base at J, with 6 bases in the middle. CDR3 DNA sequence: TGTGCCAGCAGTTTATCAGGGGGGAACACTGAAGCTTTCTTT. Its protein is CASSLSGGNTEAFF.

The chain uses TRBV10-2 and TRBJ2-7, with 12 bases fitting TRBD2. The CDR3 sequence is 14 residues long. With 7 bases clipped from V and 2 bases from J, the junction kept 3 bases outside the gene matches. Germline CDR1 reads WSHSY; CDR2 reads SAAADI. DNA for the CDR3: TGCGCCAGCACACTAGCGGGGGGCGCCTACGAGCAGTACTTC. It encodes CASTLAGGAYEQYF.

V usage is TRBV7-6 and J usage is TRBJ2-4, with 7 positions matching TRBD1. Germline loops: CDR1 SGHVS, CDR2 FNYEAQ. CDR3 length: 16 residues. Losses at the gene ends were 2 bases for V and 1 base for J; bases not matched to a gene: 5. In DNA form, the CDR3 reads TGTGCCAGCAGCTTATACCCGGGACAGGCCAAAAACATTCAGTACTTC. Amino acid sequence: CASSLYPGQAKNIQYF.

For this clone: The identical CDR3 is also encoded by other nucleotide sequences in the sample. V is TRBV7-3 and J is TRBJ2-3; D is ambiguous. The V and J ends lost 5 bases and 0 bases respectively, with 6 bases between them. Germline CDR1 SGHTA, CDR2 FQGTGA. This CDR3 region has 13 residues. The CDR3 loop reads CASSLLSTDTQYF. The CDR3 nucleotides are TGTGCCAGCAGCCTACTGAGCACAGATACGCAGTATTTT.

The chain recombines TRBV4-3 with TRBJ2-1, with TRBD2 matching over 8 bases. CDR3 size: 17 residues. Germline values: CDR1 LGHNA, CDR2 YSLEER. The ends lost 3 bases at V and 5 bases at J; junction bases unmatched: 12. The CDR3 loop is CASSHPRGAGANNEQFF. CDR3 nucleotides: TGCGCCAGCAGCCACCCCCGGGGAGCGGGGGCGAACAATGAGCAGTTCTTC.

The chain employs TRBV7-9 and TRBJ2-2; 10 positions match TRBD1. CDR3 length: 14 residues. The trim removed 4 bases at V and 9 bases at J, leaving 5 bases unmatched. Germline lookup yields CDR1 SEHNR and CDR2 FQNEAQ (reference sequence). CDR3 nucleotides: TGTGCCAGCAGCTGGGGACAGGGGAGAAGGGAGCTGTTTTTT. Translation gives CASSWGQGRRELFF.

As for this clone: Compared with germline, one end of the junction differs, possibly owing to a read error. Other DNA variants within this sample encode the same CDR3. The chain is built from TRBV27 and TRBJ2-7; D unclear. The CDR3 has 13 amino acids. Germline CDR1 MNHEY, CDR2 SMNVEV (reference sequence). DNA of the CDR3: TGTGCCAGCAGCTTATCCGGGTCCTACGAGCAGTACTTC. This gives the protein CASSLSGSYEQYF.

The chain combines TRBV13 with TRBJ1-1; D is uncertain. The germline CDR1 and CDR2 sequences are PRHDT and FYEKMQ (reference sequence). This CDR3 contains 12 residues. The V gene lost 5 bases and the J gene lost 6 bases, with 10 bases spanning the gap. CDR3 DNA: TGTGCCAGCAGCCCCGGCGAGGCTGAAGCTTTCTTT. Amino acid sequence: CASSPGEAEAFF.

This rearrangement joins TRBV30 to TRBJ2-3; possible D gene TRBD2, 5 bases. Per germline, CDR1 GTSNPN and CDR2 SVGIG (reference sequence). Trimming removed 2 bases from V and 3 bases from J, with 9 bases in between. The CDR3 loop spans 13 amino acids. The CDR3 here is CAWSPGGTDTQYF. The CDR3 DNA sequence: TGTGCCTGGAGTCCCGGCGGGACAGATACGCAGTATTTT.

The J gene is TRBJ2-5, the V gene TRBV5-4; perhaps TRBD2 as D (5 bases). V lost 0 bases and J 5 bases, leaving 11 bases between the germline ends. This CDR3 comprises 14 residues. CDR1 is SGHNT, CDR2 YYREEE, per germline (reference sequence). The CDR3 DNA follows: TGTGCCAGCAGCTTGGGGCGGGTGCGGGAGACCCAGTACTTC. It is translated as CASSLGRVRETQYF. Full variable domain (outside the CDR3, taken from reference TRBV5-4 and TRBJ2-5): ETGVTQSPTHLIKTRGQQVTLRCSSQSGHNTVSWYQQALGQGPQFIFQYYREEENGRGNFPPRFSGLQFPNYSSELNVNALELDDSALYLCASSLGRVRETQYFGPGTRLLVL.

The chain employs TRBV29-1 and TRBJ1-2; no reliable D call. Trimming shortened V by 2 bases and J by 8 bases, and 9 bases separated the two germline ends. In germline, CDR1 is SQVTM, CDR2 ANQGSEA. The CDR3 extends over 11 amino acids. The CDR3 DNA sequence: TGCAGCGTTGAAATGAGGGAAGGCTACACCTTC. It specifies CSVEMREGYTF.

The chain combines TRBV28 with TRBJ2-3; the D gene is possibly TRBD1 (6 bases). CDR1 MDHEN and CDR2 SYDVKM come from the germline V gene. V lost 6 bases to trimming and J lost 2 bases, with 24 bases between them. The length of the CDR3 is 18 residues. CDR3 residues: CASSSRVGHKVFTDTQYF. CDR3 nucleotide sequence: TGTGCCAGCAGCTCACGGGTGGGACATAAGGTTTTCACAGATACGCAGTATTTT.